This T cell receptor (beta chain) was sequenced during a study of early T cells in non-severe SARS-CoV-2 infection. This clonotype was seen a handful of times. MiXCR, applied by TCRdb to the 5' RACE reads, yields one record per CDR3 protein. The sample consists of about 77,000 distinct CDR3 sequences, roughly 12% of them appearing once. This CDR3 region has 16 residues. Per the germline V gene, CDR1 is SGDLS and CDR2 is YYNGEE. Trimming shortened V by 0 bases and J by 3 bases, and 14 bases separated the two germline ends. This TCR was sampled from an adult who was a healthcare worker with PCR-confirmed SARS-CoV-2 infection or an uninfected control (not recorded which). The donor label of this sample is uncertain. The chain couples TRBV9 to TRBJ2-3, with TRBD2 as a possible D gene (6 bases). The sequencing here drew on whole blood, taken at baseline. CDR3 protein: CASSVVYGSLTDTQYF. For the CDR3, the DNA is TGTGCCAGCAGCGTAGTTTACGGGAGCCTAACAGATACGCAGTATTTT.